Presented here are 21 T cell receptor beta chains from one specimen sequenced in a study of shared clonotypes between healthy human individuals. Profiling relied on immunoSEQ multiplex PCR, and the TCRdb table lists in-frame clones only, not all of them. The repertoire consists of approximately 1,000,000 clones, with 75% to 85% occurring once and the leading ten covering 0.52%. Sequencing was performed on memory CD4+ T cells from PBMCs. Subset of the sample: CD45RA-negative fraction. These receptors originate from a man between 18 and 29 years old in good health. Some clones in this sample may be carry-over from other donors' samples.

Points on this clone: With a much larger clone just one base away, this may be a read error. The same CDR3 is also encoded by other DNA sequences in this sample. The V and J genes are TRBV28 and TRBJ2-2; D call uncertain. The CDR3 is made up of 13 amino acids. Germline loops: CDR1 MDHEN, CDR2 SYDVKM. V was shortened by 4 bases and J by 2 bases, with 5 bases between the two germline ends. CDR3: CASSSRNTGELFF. DNA for the CDR3: TGTGCCAGCAGTTCCAGAAACACCGGGGAGCTGTTTTTT.

The CDR3 protein is CASSLGPGVNEQFF. CDR3 nucleotide sequence: TGTGCCAGCAGCTTGGGCCCGGGAGTCAATGAGCAGTTCTTC. The J gene is TRBJ2-1, the V gene TRBV5-4, with a possible D match to TRBD2 (6 bases). CDR1 is SGHNT and CDR2 is YYREEE in the germline V gene (reference sequence). CDR3 length: 14 residues. The ends were cut back, 0 bases at V and 6 bases at J, with 10 bases in the middle.

The V and J genes are TRBV5-1 and TRBJ2-7, with a possible D match to TRBD1 (8 bases). Germline V gene sequence: CDR1 SGHRS, CDR2 YFSETQ. This CDR3 contains 15 residues. The V gene lost 6 bases and the J gene lost 5 bases, with 21 bases spanning the gap. CDR3 coding DNA: TGCGCCAGCACCCTAGACAGGGGAGGGGTCAACGAGCAGTACTTC. Protein product: CASTLDRGGVNEQYF.

This clone was seen a single time. The gene calls are TRBV18 and TRBJ2-3, with 12 bases identical to TRBD2. There are 16 residues in the CDR3. Germline-derived CDR1 and CDR2 are KGHSH and LQKENI. J was trimmed by 4 bases and V by 4 bases; bases with no gene match: 6. In DNA form, the CDR3 reads TGTGCCAGCTCACTATCGACTAGCGGGAGTGCAGATACGCAGTATTTT. Encoded protein: CASSLSTSGSADTQYF.

This clone was recorded at least ten times. Other DNA sequences within the sample encode an identical CDR3. J is TRBJ1-3 and V is TRBV5-1, with unresolved D. The CDR3 length is 14 residues. CDR1 and CDR2 (germline): SGHRS, YFSETQ. Trimming cost V 0 bases and J 1 base, with 5 bases left between them. In nucleotides, the CDR3 is TGCGCCAGCAGCTTGGGTGGATCTGGAAACACCATATATTTT. This codes for CASSLGGSGNTIYF.

This chain links TRBV9 with TRBJ2-2; D not resolved. In germline, CDR1 is SGDLS, CDR2 YYNGEE. CDR3 length: 15 amino acids. Trimming removed 2 bases at V and 3 bases at J, with 11 bases between. The CDR3 DNA follows: TGTGCCAGCAGCGTTCTCACCCGAGACACCGGGGAGCTGTTTTTT. It translates to CASSVLTRDTGELFF.

Ten or more counts support this clone. Other DNA sequences in the sample encode the same CDR3. The V and J genes are TRBV7-2 and TRBJ2-3; 7 bases are a match to TRBD2. The CDR3 extends over 14 amino acids. Germline V lookup: CDR1 SGHTA, CDR2 FQGNSA. Germline trimming cut 3 bases from V and 4 bases from J; bases unmatched to any gene: 4. CDR3 amino acids: CASSLGGSSDTQYF. As DNA, the CDR3 is TGTGCCAGCAGCTTGGGCGGGAGCTCAGATACGCAGTATTTT.

In regard to this clone: A much larger clonotype is one base distant, so this may be a read error. Different DNA sequences within this sample yield the same CDR3. The chain links TRBV5-1 to TRBJ1-1, with 8 bases that match TRBD1. CDR1 and CDR2 (germline): SGHRS, YFSETQ. V gave up 0 bases and J gave up 6 bases; unmatched junction bases: 1. The CDR3 runs to 13 residues. CDR3 bases: TGCGCCAGCAGCTTGGAACAGGGGGCTGAAGCTTTCTTT. It encodes CASSLEQGAEAFF. The complete variable domain, with remaining parts taken from reference TRBV5-1 and TRBJ1-1, reads KAGVTQTPRYLIKTRGQQVTLSCSPISGHRSVSWYQQTPGQGLQFLFEYFSETQRNKGNFPGRFSGRQFSNSRSEMNVSTLELGDSALYLCASSLEQGAEAFFGQGTRLTVV.

V is TRBV2 and J is TRBJ1-1, with D unclear. CDR1 SNHLY and CDR2 FYNNEI come from the germline V gene. Trimming pared 5 bases from V and 0 bases from J, leaving 7 bases between. The CDR3 spans 13 residues. The DNA for the CDR3 is TGTGCCAGCAGTATGACGGTGAACACTGAAGCTTTCTTT. This sequence encodes CASSMTVNTEAFF.

In regard to this clone: Other DNA sequences from this sample encode an identical CDR3 as well. The chain employs TRBV5-1 and TRBJ1-5; D unresolved. V gave up 0 bases and J gave up 5 bases, with 6 bases separating them. The CDR3 sequence is 13 residues long. Germline loops: CDR1 SGHRS, CDR2 YFSETQ. The CDR3 DNA reads TGCGCCAGCAGCTTGGCCGGGGATCAGCCCCAGCATTTT. As protein: CASSLAGDQPQHF.

The chain uses TRBV11-2 and TRBJ1-1; D possibly corresponds to TRBD1 (6 bases). CDR1 is SGHAT, CDR2 FQNNGV, per germline. CDR3 length: 17 residues. The germline V and J ends were trimmed by 3 bases and 2 bases, with 19 bases remaining between them. The CDR3 reads CASSLSRGARLNTEAFF. DNA of the CDR3: TGTGCCAGCAGCTTGAGTCGGGGGGCCCGACTCAACACTGAAGCTTTCTTT.

The chain links TRBV7-9 to TRBJ1-2; 12 bases fit TRBD1. The germline CDR1 and CDR2 sequences are SEHNR and FQNEAQ (reference sequence). The CDR3 has 16 residues. J gave up 6 bases and V 6 bases, and 11 bases lay outside the gene matches. CDR3: CASSEGQGAPVDGYTF. DNA of the CDR3: TGTGCCAGCAGTGAGGGACAGGGGGCGCCCGTCGATGGCTACACCTTC.

V gene TRBV28 combines with J gene TRBJ1-2, with D perhaps matching TRBD1 (5 bases). Germline CDR1 is MDHEN and CDR2 is SYDVKM. V lost 2 bases, J lost 2 bases, and 12 bases lay in between. The CDR3 has 15 residues. The chain's CDR3 is CASSLGGVINYGYTF. The CDR3 nucleotides read TGTGCCAGCAGTTTAGGGGGGGTTATAAACTATGGCTACACCTTC.

The sample holds one count of this clone. CDR3 protein: CASSLRLVGTDTQYF. The DNA for the CDR3 is TGTGCCAGCAGCTTAAGACTAGTCGGCACAGATACGCAGTATTTT. The chain combines TRBV7-9 with TRBJ2-3; the D gene is possibly TRBD2 (6 bases). Germline V gives CDR1 SEHNR, CDR2 FQNEAQ (reference sequence). CDR3 length: 15 amino acids. Trimming left V 2 bases short and J 1 base short, with 10 bases between.

This CDR3 is CASSPGGRNYGYTF. The CDR3 nucleotides read TGTGCCAGCTCACCGGGGGGACGGAACTATGGCTACACCTTC. The rearrangement links TRBV18 to TRBJ1-2; maybe TRBD1 (5 bases). With 3 bases removed from V and 2 bases from J, the gap between germline ends came to 10 bases. This CDR3 is 14 amino acids long. CDR1 and CDR2 from the germline V gene are KGHSH and LQKENI.

The chain is built from TRBV6-5 and TRBJ2-3; the D is unclear. There are 15 residues in the CDR3. Trimming stripped 0 bases from V and 1 base from J, with 8 bases between. Germline CDR1 and CDR2: MNHEY and SVGAGI. The CDR3 DNA follows: TGTGCCAGCAGTTACTCGTTAGGCGGCACAGATACGCAGTATTTT. It specifies CASSYSLGGTDTQYF.

Comment on this clone: At the DNA level, this CDR3 is encoded by other sequences in the same sample as well. The chain couples TRBV20-1 to TRBJ2-5; D ambiguous. This CDR3 has 11 residues. Trimming took off 4 bases at V and 2 bases at J, with 5 bases between the two ends. CDR1 is DFQATT, CDR2 SNEGSKA, per germline (reference sequence). CDR3 coding DNA: TGCAGTGCTACACGACAAGAGACCCAGTACTTC. It specifies CSATRQETQYF.

The chain has TRBV19 and TRBJ2-1, with no clear D. The CDR3 loop spans 12 amino acids. Germline V lookup: CDR1 LNHDA, CDR2 SQIVND (reference sequence). V was clipped by 5 bases and J by 10 bases, with 12 bases between them. The CDR3 protein is CASSARLQEQFF. CDR3 coding DNA: TGTGCCAGTAGTGCCCGACTCCAAGAGCAGTTCTTC.

V usage is TRBV7-9 and J usage is TRBJ2-3, with D possibly matching TRBD1 (6 bases). This CDR3 has 16 residues. The V end was cut by 4 bases, the J end by 4 bases, with 18 bases between. Germline V CDR1 and CDR2: SEHNR, FQNEAQ (reference sequence). CDR3 coding DNA: TGTGCCAGCAGCTCCCGTGGGGGCAGGGATGCAGATACGCAGTATTTT. This sequence encodes CASSSRGGRDADTQYF.

CDR3 loop: CASSRLAGVVGYEQYF. The CDR3 nucleotides read TGTGCCAGTAGTCGGCTAGCGGGAGTGGTCGGCTACGAGCAGTACTTC. The chain recombines TRBV19 with TRBJ2-7, with 10 bases lining up with TRBD2. J gave up 3 bases and V 5 bases, and 10 bases lay outside the gene matches. Looked up from germline, CDR1 is LNHDA and CDR2 is SQIVND (reference sequence). The CDR3 runs to 16 residues.

This clone has more than one count but fewer than ten. Different DNA sequences within this sample yield the same CDR3. This rearrangement joins TRBV2 to TRBJ1-1; TRBD1 matches 10 bases. The V gene's germline CDR1 is SNHLY and CDR2 FYNNEI. The length of the CDR3 is 15 residues. The V gene end was trimmed by 10 bases and the J gene end by 2 bases; junction bases not matched to a gene: 10. CDR3 coding DNA: TGTGCCACCAGGGACAGGGGCTTTTTAAACACTGAAGCTTTCTTT. Its protein product is CATRDRGFLNTEAFF.